Listed below are T cell receptor beta chains from one sample, sequenced in a study of CD8 T cell repertoires and HIV-1 epitope variants. Their antigens remain unidentified. Sequenced by immunoSEQ multiplex PCR; TCRdb stores in-frame clones only, minus some. Altogether approximately 5,000 clones are present, approximately 73% being singletons, with the ten largest covering around 40%. Sequencing was done on a sample of cultured CD8+ T cells derived from PBMCs. Receptors were obtained from a male donor with HIV. CDR3s include the opening cysteine and the closing phenylalanine or tryptophan. A D gene is named only where the DNA matches it firmly. Clone size appears in some rows only: once, few, many, or a class for an expanded clone.

clone_size	d_call	v_call	cdr3_length	j_call	cdr3_nt	cdr3_aa
NA	NA	TRBV11-1	14	TRBJ1-2	TGTGCCAGCAGCCCTGGGACTTCTGACTATGGCTACACCTTC	CASSPGTSDYGYTF
NA	TRBD1	TRBV7-6	16	TRBJ1-1	TGTGCCAGCAGCCAACGGTCGGACAGGGTGAACACTGAAGCTTTCTTT	CASSQRSDRVNTEAFF
NA	NA	TRBV14	16	TRBJ2-5	TGTGCCAGCAGCCTTAGCCGGGACTTCCTCCAAGAGACCCAGTACTTC	CASSLSRDFLQETQYF
few	NA	TRBV19	15	TRBJ2-7	TGTGCCAGTAGTATCTCCCAGGACCGGTCCCACGAGCAGTACTTC	CASSISQDRSHEQYF
NA	TRBD2	TRBV7-3	14	TRBJ2-3	TGTGCCAGCAGCTTTAGCGGGGGGGCAGATACGCAGTATTTT	CASSFSGGADTQYF
NA	NA	TRBV29-1	16	TRBJ1-2	TGCAGCACCCGGGGCCTAACCGAGGGGCGAGACTATGGCTACACCTTC	CSTRGLTEGRDYGYTF
NA	NA	TRBV19	15	TRBJ1-5	TGTGCCAGTCGGTGGGCAGCTTATAGCAATCAGCCCCAGCATTTT	CASRWAAYSNQPQHF
few	TRBD1	TRBV27	13	TRBJ1-2	TGTGCCAGCAGTCGACAGGGGGCCTATGGCTACACCTTC	CASSRQGAYGYTF
few	TRBD1	TRBV2	12	TRBJ2-7	TGTGTACCGGGACAGGGATACTACGAGCAGTACTTC	CVPGQGYYEQYF
NA	NA	TRBV6-5	11	TRBJ2-1	TGTGCCAGCAGTGAGGGGGGTGAGCAGTTCTTC	CASSEGGEQFF
NA	NA	TRBV28	13	TRBJ2-7	TGTGCCAGCAGTTTCCCCACTTCCTACGAGCAGTACTTC	CASSFPTSYEQYF
NA	NA	TRBV2	17	TRBJ2-4	TGTGCCAGCAGTGAAGCGAGGGGCATCACTGGGAAAAACATTCAGTACTTC	CASSEARGITGKNIQYF
NA	NA	TRBV2	14	TRBJ2-7	TGTGCCAGCAGTGACGAGCTCGAGATCTACGAGCAGTACTTC	CASSDELEIYEQYF
NA	NA	TRBV19	15	TRBJ2-7	TGTGCCAGTACAAGGGGGATCTCCTCCTCCTACGAGCAGTACTTC	CASTRGISSSYEQYF
few	NA	TRBV5-4	15	TRBJ1-5	TGTGCCAGCAGCTCGACAGAAGATAGCAATCAGCCCCAGCATTTT	CASSSTEDSNQPQHF
few	TRBD1	TRBV11-3	12	TRBJ1-1	TGTGCCAGCAGCTTCGCCACAGGGGCAGCTTTCTTT	CASSFATGAAFF
NA	NA	TRBV6-5	16	TRBJ2-3	TGTGCCAGCAGTTACTCGGAGGGGGAAAGCACAGATACGCAGTATTTT	CASSYSEGESTDTQYF
NA	NA	TRBV5-1	16	TRBJ2-5	TGCGCCAGCAGCTTGGAGGGACGGAGCACAATCGAGACCCAGTACTTC	CASSLEGRSTIETQYF
NA	NA	TRBV4-2	18	TRBJ2-1	TGTGCCAGCAGCCAAGAGTCTAGCGCCCTGAACCCTTACAATGAGCAGTTCTTC	CASSQESSALNPYNEQFF
NA	TRBD1	TRBV7-9	13	TRBJ2-7	TGTGCCAGCACCACTTGGGACAGATACGAGCAGTACTTC	CASTTWDRYEQYF
NA	NA	TRBV27	13	TRBJ1-2	TGTGCCAGCAGTCCCCCGGGGGCTGTTGGCTACACCTTC	CASSPPGAVGYTF
NA	TRBD1	TRBV9	15	TRBJ2-5	TGTGCCAGCAGCGTCACGGACAGGGGGCTAGAGACCCAGTACTTC	CASSVTDRGLETQYF
NA	NA	TRBV7-8	16	TRBJ1-4	TGTGCCAGCAGCTTAGCGAGATGGCAGGGTGGTGAAAAACTGTTTTTT	CASSLARWQGGEKLFF
NA	TRBD1	TRBV6-1	15	TRBJ2-3	TGTGCCAGCAGTGAAGGGACAGGGGAGACAGATACGCAGTATTTT	CASSEGTGETDTQYF
NA	NA	TRBV7-8	12	TRBJ1-1	TGTGCCAGCAGCCCTTATAACACTGAAGCTTTCTTT	CASSPYNTEAFF
NA	NA	TRBV7-6	15	TRBJ1-1	TGTGCCAGCAGCTTCAGGGTAGGGGCGAACACTGAAGCTTTCTTT	CASSFRVGANTEAFF
NA	NA	TRBV28	14	TRBJ1-5	TGTGCCAGCAGTTTATGGACAGTCAATCAGCCCCAGCATTTT	CASSLWTVNQPQHF
few	TRBD2	TRBV19	18	TRBJ2-7	TGTGCCAGTAGTACTCACGCTGGACTAGCGGAAAGCTCCTACGAGCAGTACTTC	CASSTHAGLAESSYEQYF
NA	NA	TRBV7-3	13	TRBJ1-2	TGTGCCAGCAGCTTGGGGCGGGGTGAAGGCTACACCTTC	CASSLGRGEGYTF
few	NA	TRBV5-6	14	TRBJ2-7	TGTGCCAGCAGCCTGACAGGTTCCGCCTACGAGCAGTACTTC	CASSLTGSAYEQYF
NA	NA	TRBV14	14	TRBJ2-2	TGTGCCAGCAGCCAAGATTTGGACACCGGGGAGCTGTTTTTT	CASSQDLDTGELFF
NA	NA	TRBV5-6	16	TRBJ1-2	TGTGCCAGCAGCCTGCGGGACCTGTTAGCTAACTATGGCTACACCTTC	CASSLRDLLANYGYTF
NA	NA	TRBV29-1	11	TRBJ2-1	TGCAGCGTTGATCTTTACAATGAGCAGTTCTTC	CSVDLYNEQFF
NA	NA	TRBV6-5	15	TRBJ1-6	TGTGCCAGCAGTCGACAGCCGAAGGATAATTCACCCCTCCACTTT	CASSRQPKDNSPLHF
NA	NA	TRBV5-1	14	TRBJ2-7	TGCGCCAGCAGCTTCGAACGGGGTTTGGGGGAGCAGTACTTC	CASSFERGLGEQYF
few	NA	TRBV5-4	13	TRBJ2-1	TGTGCCAGCAGCTTGTCGCAGGGCAGCGAGCAGTTCTTC	CASSLSQGSEQFF
NA	NA	TRBV7-2	12	TRBJ2-5	TGTGCCAGCAGCTTAGCGCAGGTGGAGCAGTACTTC	CASSLAQVEQYF
NA	NA	TRBV6-5	14	TRBJ2-1	TGTGCCAGCAGTTACGACAGTTCCCTCAATGAGCAGTTCTTC	CASSYDSSLNEQFF
few	NA	TRBV4-1	15	TRBJ1-1	TGCGCCAGCAGCCAAGATAACAGTTTCCTCCCTGAAGCTTTCTTT	CASSQDNSFLPEAFF